What follows are 7 T cell receptor beta chains derived from one specimen sequenced in a study of blood T cell repertoires in COVID-19. Sequenced by immunoSEQ multiplex PCR; TCRdb stores in-frame clones only, minus some. The table has some 150,000 clones, 75% to 85% seen once. Sample: peripheral blood. The receptors were sampled from a woman between 45 and 65 years old with acute or convalescent COVID-19.

For the CDR3, the DNA is TGTGCCAGCTCCGGGGGGGGGCAAGAAGCTTTCTTT. It yields the protein CASSGGGQEAFF. V usage is TRBV18 and J usage is TRBJ1-1; D may be TRBD1 (6 bases). V lost 6 bases, J lost 8 bases, and 13 bases lay in between. CDR3 length equals 12 residues. Germline CDR1 reads KGHSH; CDR2 reads LQKENI.

This clone has a handful of counts. The chain has TRBV6-6 and TRBJ1-2; D gene unclear. CDR3 length: 14 residues. Deletions cut 1 base from V and 6 bases from J, with 12 bases between. CDR1 is MNHNY, CDR2 SVGAGI, per germline (reference sequence). The CDR3 DNA reads as TGTGCCAGCAGTTACTATTACAGCAACCATGGCTACACCTTC. It yields the protein CASSYYYSNHGYTF.

This clone was found a few times. The chain combines TRBV18 with TRBJ1-5; 9 nucleotides align to TRBD1. In germline, CDR1 is KGHSH, CDR2 LQKENI. The CDR3 has 18 amino acids. The junction had 10 bases not matched to a gene; V was cut back by 2 bases and J by 2 bases. The chain's CDR3 is CASSPAGQGAGGNQPQHF. The CDR3 bases are TGTGCCAGCTCACCAGCGGGACAGGGCGCCGGTGGCAATCAGCCCCAGCATTTT.

The chain employs TRBV4-3 and TRBJ1-6; 9 bases are shared with TRBD1. V gave up 4 bases and J gave up 9 bases; unmatched junction bases: 7. Germline-derived CDR1 and CDR2 are LGHNA and YSLEER. The CDR3 is 15 residues long. In DNA form, the CDR3 reads TGCGCCAGCAGCCTGGGGACAGGGCCCACTTCACCCCTCCACTTT. Protein product: CASSLGTGPTSPLHF.

This clone came up once. This chain connects TRBV4-2 to TRBJ2-1, with 8 bases identical to TRBD2. This CDR3 is built from 16 residues. Germline CDR1 and CDR2: LGHNA and YNFKEQ. Unmatched junction bases numbered 10, after V lost 2 bases and J lost 7 bases. CDR3 residues: CASSQQMAGGGNEQFF. The CDR3 DNA reads TGTGCCAGCAGCCAACAGATGGCCGGGGGGGGAAATGAGCAGTTCTTC.

This chain links TRBV11-1 with TRBJ1-3; TRBD1 matches 8 bases. The CDR3 totals 15 residues. J gave up 0 bases and V 5 bases, and 3 bases lay outside the gene matches. The V gene's germline CDR1 is SGHAT and CDR2 FQDESV (reference sequence). This chain's CDR3 is CASSGQGFSGNTIYF. The CDR3 DNA sequence: TGTGCCAGCAGCGGACAGGGCTTCTCTGGAAACACCATATATTTT.

CDR3 bases: TGTGCCAGCAAGGCTAGCGGGGGGTTTAGTACGCAGTATTTT. Protein sequence: CASKASGGFSTQYF. V and J are TRBV6-5 and TRBJ2-3, with 11 positions matching TRBD2. Germline V gene lookup returns CDR1 MNHEY and CDR2 SVGAGI. Trimming cost V 7 bases and J 8 bases; bases outside gene matches: 8. The CDR3 is made up of 14 amino acids.